These T cell receptor beta chains were read from a single sample in a study of T cell responses to AZD1222 COVID-19 vaccine. Measured with immunoSEQ multiplex PCR; TCRdb has only the in-frame clones, and not every one. The sample lists 130,000 or so clones, 65% to 90% occurring once. The sequences come from peripheral blood, collected 28 days after the second AZD1222 dose. These receptors were collected from an adult who received the AZD1222 COVID-19 vaccine. Both conserved end residues are part of each CDR3. D genes are given only for firm matches. Size is omitted from some rows. Given values are once, few, many or a class for expanded clones.

length: 18; V: TRBV28; D: TRBD1; size: once; J: TRBJ1-1; CDR3: CASSLPQDRGRMNTEAFF; DNA: TGTGCCAGCAGTTTACCCCAAGACAGGGGCCGAATGAACACTGAAGCTTTCTTT
length: 15; V: TRBV2; D: TRBD1; size: once; J: TRBJ2-6; CDR3: CASNRDSSGANVLTF; DNA: TGTGCCAGCAACCGGGACAGCTCTGGGGCCAACGTCCTGACTTTC
length: 17; V: TRBV11-2; D: TRBD2; size: -; J: TRBJ2-3; CDR3: CASSSWTSGGPPDTQYF; DNA: TGTGCCAGCAGCTCCTGGACTAGCGGGGGCCCTCCAGATACGCAGTATTTT
length: 13; V: TRBV11-3; D: -; size: -; J: TRBJ1-6; CDR3: CASSWGSNSPLHF; DNA: TGTGCCAGCAGCTGGGGGTCCAATTCACCCCTCCACTTT
length: 15; V: TRBV3-1/TRBV3-2; D: TRBD2; size: -; J: TRBJ2-5; CDR3: CASSISGASSGTQYF; DNA: TGTGCCAGCAGCATTAGCGGGGCCTCCTCGGGGACCCAGTACTTC
length: 14; V: TRBV6-5; D: TRBD1; size: -; J: TRBJ2-7; CDR3: CASATRDRTYEQYF; DNA: TGTGCCAGCGCTACTCGGGACAGGACCTACGAGCAGTACTTC
length: 17; V: TRBV4-3; D: TRBD2; size: -; J: TRBJ2-4; CDR3: CASSQEGKSGTKNIQYF; DNA: TGCGCCAGCAGCCAAGAAGGAAAAAGCGGGACCAAAAACATTCAGTACTTC
length: 16; V: TRBV28; D: -; size: -; J: TRBJ1-2; CDR3: CASTIGTANMFYGYTF; DNA: TGTGCCAGCACCATCGGGACCGCCAACATGTTCTATGGCTACACCTTC
length: 13; V: TRBV12-3/TRBV12-4; D: -; size: few; J: TRBJ2-7; CDR3: CASSFNGAYEQYF; DNA: TGTGCCAGCAGTTTTAACGGGGCTTACGAGCAGTACTTC
length: 14; V: TRBV5-1; D: TRBD1; size: -; J: TRBJ1-1; CDR3: CASRSDREGTEAFF; DNA: TGCGCCAGCAGGTCGGACAGGGAGGGTACTGAAGCTTTCTTT
length: 12; V: TRBV6-5; D: -; size: -; J: TRBJ2-2; CDR3: CASSYSRGELFF; DNA: TGTGCCAGCAGTTACTCCCGCGGGGAGCTGTTTTTT
length: 12; V: TRBV2; D: -; size: -; J: TRBJ2-1; CDR3: CASSGGSNEQFF; DNA: TGTGCCAGCAGTGGAGGCAGCAATGAGCAGTTCTTC
length: 14; V: TRBV6-5; D: -; size: -; J: TRBJ2-1; CDR3: CASSKIQSYNEQFF; DNA: TGTGCCAGCAGTAAGATACAGAGCTACAATGAGCAGTTCTTC
length: 14; V: TRBV18; D: -; size: once; J: TRBJ1-6; CDR3: CASSNAGGRSPLHF; DNA: TGTGCCAGCTCCAATGCCGGGGGGCGTTCACCCCTCCACTTT
length: 14; V: TRBV2; D: -; size: -; J: TRBJ2-7; CDR3: CASSAAESKAEQYF; DNA: TGTGCCAGCAGTGCTGCGGAATCGAAGGCGGAGCAGTACTTC
length: 12; V: TRBV28; D: TRBD1; size: -; J: TRBJ2-7; CDR3: CASSSDRGQQYF; DNA: TGTGCCAGCAGTTCGGACAGGGGGCAGCAGTACTTC
length: 14; V: TRBV4-1; D: -; size: -; J: TRBJ1-2; CDR3: CASSQVQDSYGYTF; DNA: TGCGCCAGCAGCCAAGTTCAGGACTCATATGGCTACACCTTC
length: 16; V: TRBV6-2/TRBV6-3; D: -; size: -; J: TRBJ1-2; CDR3: CASSQHRDGSPWGYTF; DNA: TGTGCCAGCAGTCAACACCGGGACGGGAGTCCTTGGGGCTACACCTTC
length: 16; V: TRBV3-1/TRBV3-2; D: -; size: -; J: TRBJ1-5; CDR3: CASSQGDGKSNQPQHF; DNA: TGTGCCAGCAGCCAAGGGGACGGTAAAAGCAATCAGCCCCAGCATTTT
length: 15; V: TRBV29-1; D: TRBD1; size: -; J: TRBJ1-3; CDR3: CSVSLTGTGGNTIYF; DNA: TGCAGCGTTAGCCTAACCGGGACAGGGGGAAACACCATATATTTT
length: 12; V: TRBV3-1/TRBV3-2; D: -; size: few; J: TRBJ1-1; CDR3: CASSQGNTEAFF; DNA: TGTGCCAGCAGCCAGGGGAACACTGAAGCTTTCTTT
length: 14; V: TRBV19; D: -; size: -; J: TRBJ1-3; CDR3: CASLDRSSGNTIYF; DNA: TGTGCCAGTCTGGACAGATCCTCTGGAAACACCATATATTTT
length: 19; V: TRBV7-2; D: TRBD1; size: -; J: TRBJ1-1; CDR3: CASSAPSPGQGSLNTEAFF; DNA: TGTGCCAGCAGCGCCCCAAGTCCGGGACAGGGGAGCCTGAACACTGAAGCTTTCTTT
length: 14; V: TRBV6-5; D: -; size: -; J: TRBJ2-5; CDR3: CASSYRPGEGTQYF; DNA: TGTGCCAGCAGTTATCGTCCAGGGGAGGGGACCCAGTACTTC
length: 15; V: TRBV7-9; D: TRBD2; size: -; J: TRBJ2-1; CDR3: CASSPSGIKYNEQFF; DNA: TGTGCCAGCAGCCCCAGCGGGATTAAATACAATGAGCAGTTCTTC
length: 14; V: TRBV5-1; D: -; size: -; J: TRBJ2-5; CDR3: CASSLGGTEETQYF; DNA: TGCGCCAGCAGCTTGGGGGGGACCGAAGAGACCCAGTACTTC
length: 15; V: TRBV7-3; D: -; size: -; J: TRBJ2-1; CDR3: CASSPRSGATAEQFF; DNA: TGTGCCAGCAGCCCTCGGTCAGGGGCAACGGCTGAGCAGTTCTTC
length: 16; V: TRBV2; D: TRBD2; size: -; J: TRBJ2-1; CDR3: CASSRRLAGGDNEQFF; DNA: TGTGCCAGCAGCCGGAGACTAGCGGGGGGTGACAATGAGCAGTTCTTC
length: 14; V: TRBV18; D: TRBD1; size: once; J: TRBJ2-5; CDR3: CASSPGTAPETQYF; DNA: TGTGCCAGCTCACCGGGGACAGCACCGGAGACCCAGTACTTC
length: 14; V: TRBV18; D: -; size: -; J: TRBJ1-3; CDR3: CASSPGGDGNTIYF; DNA: TGTGCCAGCTCACCAGGGGGCGATGGAAACACCATATATTTT
length: 13; V: TRBV10-3; D: TRBD1; size: -; J: TRBJ1-5; CDR3: CAISQGAGQPQHF; DNA: TGTGCCATCAGTCAGGGGGCGGGGCAGCCCCAGCATTTT
length: 13; V: TRBV6-5; D: -; size: -; J: TRBJ2-5; CDR3: CASRQLIQETQYF; DNA: TGTGCCAGCAGACAGTTGATTCAAGAGACCCAGTACTTC
length: 15; V: TRBV11-2; D: -; size: -; J: TRBJ2-1; CDR3: CASSLVGGALDEQFF; DNA: TGTGCCAGCAGCTTAGTGGGGGGCGCTTTGGATGAGCAGTTCTTC
length: 18; V: TRBV4-1; D: TRBD2; size: -; J: TRBJ2-5; CDR3: CASSQDQVGGGERETQYF; DNA: TGCGCCAGCAGCCAAGATCAGGTCGGTGGGGGGGAGAGAGAGACCCAGTACTTC
length: 16; V: TRBV4-1; D: TRBD1; size: -; J: TRBJ1-2; CDR3: CASSQDPGQGVGGYTF; DNA: TGCGCCAGCAGCCAAGATCCGGGACAGGGCGTAGGTGGCTACACCTTC
length: 12; V: TRBV2; D: TRBD1; size: -; J: TRBJ1-1; CDR3: CASSRTGREAFF; DNA: TGTGCCAGCAGTCGGACAGGCCGTGAAGCTTTCTTT
length: 15; V: TRBV6-5; D: -; size: -; J: TRBJ2-1; CDR3: CASSYGGPSYNEQFF; DNA: TGTGCCAGCAGTTACGGGGGCCCCTCCTACAATGAGCAGTTCTTC
length: 12; V: TRBV27; D: -; size: -; J: TRBJ2-7; CDR3: CASKTDTYEQYF; DNA: TGTGCCAGTAAGACGGATACCTACGAGCAGTACTTC
length: 16; V: TRBV27; D: -; size: -; J: TRBJ2-1; CDR3: CASSFKLVRSYNEQFF; DNA: TGTGCCAGCAGTTTCAAACTAGTCAGGTCCTACAATGAGCAGTTCTTC
length: 12; V: TRBV2; D: -; size: -; J: TRBJ2-7; CDR3: CASRNLLYEQYF; DNA: TGTGCCAGCAGGAACCTTCTCTACGAGCAGTACTTC
length: 12; V: TRBV5-6; D: -; size: -; J: TRBJ2-5; CDR3: CASSYTSGTQYF; DNA: TGTGCCAGCAGCTACACATCGGGGACCCAGTACTTC
length: 15; V: TRBV29-1; D: TRBD1; size: -; J: TRBJ1-5; CDR3: CSARTGGTGGEPQHF; DNA: TGCAGCGCCAGAACCGGGGGGACAGGGGGCGAGCCCCAGCATTTT
length: 15; V: TRBV18; D: TRBD1; size: -; J: TRBJ1-2; CDR3: CASSPGTGAYYGYTF; DNA: TGTGCCAGCTCACCCGGGACAGGGGCTTACTATGGCTACACCTTC
length: 14; V: TRBV7-2; D: TRBD1; size: once; J: TRBJ2-7; CDR3: CASSEGGQYYEQYF; DNA: TGTGCCAGCAGCGAAGGGGGACAGTACTACGAGCAGTACTTC
length: 14; V: TRBV5-1; D: -; size: -; J: TRBJ1-4; CDR3: CASSFKPYDEKLFF; DNA: TGCGCCAGCAGTTTTAAGCCGTATGATGAAAAACTGTTTTTT
length: 14; V: TRBV10-1; D: -; size: -; J: TRBJ2-7; CDR3: CASSEEALAYEQYF; DNA: TGCGCCAGCAGTGAGGAGGCCTTAGCCTACGAGCAGTACTTC
length: 16; V: TRBV24-1; D: TRBD1; size: -; J: TRBJ1-1; CDR3: CATSGMGGTGGIEAFF; DNA: TGTGCCACCAGTGGTATGGGCGGGACAGGGGGCATCGAAGCTTTCTTT
length: 18; V: TRBV3-1/TRBV3-2; D: -; size: -; J: TRBJ2-1; CDR3: CASSHRLEGYYSYNEQFF; DNA: TGTGCCAGCAGCCACCGTCTAGAGGGCTATTACTCCTACAATGAGCAGTTCTTC
length: 15; V: TRBV11-2; D: TRBD2; size: -; J: TRBJ2-7; CDR3: CASSLGLAGTYEQYF; DNA: TGTGCCAGCAGCTTAGGATTAGCGGGGACCTACGAGCAGTACTTC
length: 12; V: TRBV28; D: -; size: -; J: TRBJ2-7; CDR3: CASSFRDYEQYF; DNA: TGTGCCAGCAGTTTCCGGGACTACGAGCAGTACTTC
length: 15; V: TRBV11-2; D: TRBD1; size: -; J: TRBJ2-7; CDR3: CASSSIRDRGRWQYF; DNA: TGTGCCAGCAGTTCTATCCGGGACAGGGGGCGATGGCAGTACTTC
length: 14; V: TRBV5-1; D: TRBD1; size: once; J: TRBJ2-7; CDR3: CASSLTGGAYEQYF; DNA: TGCGCCAGCAGCCTGACAGGGGGGGCCTACGAGCAGTACTTC
length: 16; V: TRBV5-1; D: TRBD1; size: few; J: TRBJ2-3; CDR3: CASNPMRGPSTDTQYF; DNA: TGCGCCAGCAACCCTATGAGGGGGCCCTCCACAGATACGCAGTATTTT
length: 14; V: TRBV30; D: -; size: -; J: TRBJ2-5; CDR3: CAWSVPGVGETQYF; DNA: TGTGCCTGGAGTGTACCCGGGGTCGGGGAGACCCAGTACTTC
length: 13; V: TRBV2; D: -; size: -; J: TRBJ1-2; CDR3: CASSRGNNYGYTF; DNA: TGTGCCAGCAGTAGGGGCAATAACTATGGCTACACCTTC
length: 9; V: TRBV7-2; D: -; size: -; J: TRBJ2-3; CDR3: CASGGPQYF; DNA: TGTGCCAGCGGGGGGCCGCAGTATTTT
length: 17; V: TRBV28; D: -; size: -; J: TRBJ1-2; CDR3: CAIQGASGTATNYGYTF; DNA: TGTGCCATACAAGGTGCCTCCGGGACGGCTACTAACTATGGCTACACCTTC
length: 16; V: TRBV2; D: TRBD1; size: few; J: TRBJ1-2; CDR3: CASIISPDRGPYGYTF; DNA: TGTGCCAGCATCATCTCCCCGGACAGGGGGCCCTATGGCTACACCTTC
length: 14; V: TRBV7-9; D: -; size: few; J: TRBJ2-1; CDR3: CASTTGASGDEQFF; DNA: TGTGCCAGCACAACGGGGGCGAGCGGCGATGAGCAGTTCTTC